A selection of T cell receptor beta chains follows, all from one sample in a study of control samples from healthy donors and cancer patients. Assay: immunoSEQ multiplex PCR; the TCRdb copy retains only in-frame clones and omits some. The profile shows 120,000 or so clones, 92% of them singletons. The sample consisted of PBMCs. Receptor source: a man at least 80 years old with head and neck cancer. Each CDR3 is given with its conserved first and last residue.

cdr3_aa v_call
CASSRGQGAGETQYF TRBV5-1
CASSQSGTPGGETQYF TRBV4-2
CASSEQAGSNTEAFF TRBV6-1
CASSSSLTSTDTQYF TRBV5-4
CASSGQDGDYEQYF TRBV4-2
CASSLSWRSGETQYF TRBV27
CASSSYYRVGGTDTQYF TRBV7-9
CASSLEGLGNSPLHF TRBV5-1
CASSIGQGGYNEQFF TRBV19
CASSLAVVGPGTEAFF TRBV5-1
CASSQTGETGELFF TRBV3-1/TRBV3-2
CASSSSFYGYTF TRBV5-1
CASSKDLVTGELFF TRBV7-9
CASSVLGVGETQYF TRBV9
CASSRARDTQYF TRBV12-3/TRBV12-4
CSVGDRSSYNEQFF TRBV29-1
CASRRDLYEQYF TRBV6-5
CASSRTGGNTEAFF TRBV5-1
CASSESSGGTDTQYF TRBV10-1
CASSENGNTIYF TRBV2
CASSLSGSGGSYEQYF TRBV5-1
CASTPPGGDVRYF TRBV6-5
CASSLRTASYGYTF TRBV7-8
CSVEKTSGGAETQYF TRBV29-1
CASSLKVETQYF TRBV12-3/TRBV12-4
CASSLANYGYTF TRBV7-9
CASSLGPVSGNTIYF TRBV11-2
CASSIDPGQMVHGYTF TRBV19
CASSPSPGGRETQYF TRBV5-1
CSVQGGRGTEAFF TRBV29-1
CAWGGEPGVKAFF TRBV30
CASSFDPGGAGNIQYF TRBV5-1
CAWRQGVVSEQYF TRBV30
CASSPGQGRAYEQYF TRBV9
CASSLSIFQPQHF TRBV27
CASAEGTYLDEQYF TRBV27
CASSQEGGEDIQYF TRBV4-1
CASSLVAGNNEQFF TRBV11-1
CASSRVGTGAYEQYF TRBV7-8
CASSIPAAKTYEQYF TRBV6-4
CAISAYSLTDTQYF TRBV10-3
CANFPRPPQAFF TRBV6-5
CASSPGWTEAFF TRBV18
CASSYSISGLEKLFF TRBV6-5
CASSVRTMGTEAFF TRBV5-1
CATSRFNQPQHF TRBV15
CSVGRDRTYNEQFF TRBV29-1
CASSGGLNTGELFF TRBV2
CASTPGPGNQPQHF TRBV19
CASSLVAGAYNEQFF TRBV5-1
CASSLGRLGRQETQYF TRBV7-2
CASSLQAESTYEQYF TRBV5-1
CASSPRTGDWRTEAFF TRBV27
CAWRGATSGRAVEFF TRBV30
CAISGGGTYNEQFF TRBV10-3
CASSLRTGTEAFF TRBV7-2
CASELYTEAFF TRBV2
CASSYWGGSRGYTF TRBV6-5
CASSSPGATNEKLFF TRBV5-5
CASSLQGAGRNSPLHF TRBV7-2